A selection of T cell receptor beta chains follows, all from one sample in a study of T cells in Graves' hyperthyroidism and ophthalmopathy. TCRdb reanalysed the multiplex PCR reads using MiXCR and keeps one entry per CDR3 protein. The sample contains a few hundred thousand distinct CDR3 sequences, around 15% of which appear only once. Sequencing was performed on blood. These receptor sequences come from a woman in her 40s with Graves' hyperthyroidism. The CDR3 runs from the conserved cysteine through the conserved F or W. D genes are given only for firm matches. Some rows have no size entry. The others give once, few or many, or a class for an expanded clone.

J	size	length	V	D	CDR3	DNA
TRBJ2-7	.	14	TRBV5-5	TRBD1	CASSFDRDSYEQYF	TGCGCCAGCAGCTTCGACAGGGACTCCTACGAGCAGTACTTC
TRBJ2-5	.	17	TRBV24-1	.	CATSDPTSGLLQETQYF	TGTGCCACCAGTGACCCAACCTCGGGACTGCTCCAAGAGACCCAGTACTTC
TRBJ1-5	many	15	TRBV7-8	.	CASSLGSGTNQPQHF	TGTGCCAGCAGCTTAGGGTCGGGGACAAATCAGCCCCAGCATTTT
TRBJ2-7	many	14	TRBV13	.	CASTVRKEGNEQYF	TGTGCCAGCACCGTACGAAAAGAGGGAAACGAGCAGTACTTC
TRBJ2-1	few	19	TRBV20-1	TRBD1	CSARGGGQGSPNPYNEQFF	TGCAGTGCTAGAGGTGGGGGACAGGGTAGTCCGAACCCCTACAATGAGCAGTTCTTC
TRBJ1-3	few	15	TRBV18	.	CASSGRDMSGNTIYF	TGTGCCAGCTCGGGCAGGGACATGTCCGGAAACACCATATATTTT
TRBJ2-1	many	15	TRBV2	TRBD2	CASRELAGGHSEQFF	TGTGCCAGCAGAGAGCTAGCGGGAGGGCATAGTGAGCAGTTCTTC
TRBJ2-7	many	14	TRBV28	.	CASSPPGAAYEQYF	TGTGCCAGCAGTCCCCCAGGAGCGGCGTACGAGCAGTACTTC
TRBJ2-7	.	12	TRBV24-1	.	CATSDFGHEQYF	TGTGCCACCAGTGATTTCGGCCACGAGCAGTACTTC
TRBJ2-1	.	15	TRBV20-1	TRBD2	CSARAVAGVYNEQFF	TGCAGTGCTAGAGCGGTAGCGGGAGTTTACAATGAGCAGTTCTTC
TRBJ1-1	many	14	TRBV5-1	.	CVSRMETANTEAFF	TGCGTCAGCAGAATGGAGACAGCGAACACTGAAGCTTTCTTT
TRBJ2-1	many	14	TRBV11-2	TRBD2	CASSLAGPGNEQFF	TGTGCCAGCAGCCTAGCGGGGCCTGGAAATGAGCAGTTCTTC
TRBJ1-1	many	14	TRBV7-9	.	CASSPNSVNTEAFF	TGTGCCAGCAGCCCAAACTCAGTAAACACTGAAGCTTTCTTT
TRBJ2-2	many	16	TRBV7-3	.	CASSPRAGSNTGELFF	TGTGCCAGCAGCCCAAGGGCGGGGTCAAACACCGGGGAGCTGTTTTTT
TRBJ1-1	many	15	TRBV7-9	.	CASSLGGSVHTEAFF	TGTGCCAGCAGCTTAGGAGGGAGTGTTCACACTGAAGCTTTCTTT
TRBJ2-3	.	16	TRBV19	TRBD1	CASSMSETGSTDTQYF	TGTGCCAGTAGTATGTCCGAGACAGGGAGCACAGATACGCAGTATTTT
TRBJ1-1	.	15	TRBV10-3	.	CAISEMGPVNTEAFF	TGTGCCATCAGTGAGATGGGGCCGGTGAACACTGAAGCTTTCTTT
TRBJ2-1	many	15	TRBV7-2	TRBD1	CASSLGQGGYNEQFF	TGTGCCAGCAGCTTAGGACAGGGGGGCTACAATGAGCAGTTCTTC
TRBJ2-5	many	15	TRBV6-1	.	CASTGQGGVGETQYF	TGTGCCAGCACCGGTCAGGGCGGGGTCGGGGAGACCCAGTACTTC
TRBJ1-5	.	15	TRBV7-6	.	CASSLLSGPNQPQHF	TGTGCCAGCAGCTTACTCAGTGGTCCCAATCAGCCCCAGCATTTT
TRBJ2-3	.	16	TRBV6-1	TRBD2	CASTKLAGGLTDTQYF	TGTGCCAGCACCAAACTAGCGGGAGGCCTCACAGATACGCAGTATTTT
TRBJ2-2	many	16	TRBV5-1	TRBD2	CASSWGLAGYTGELFF	TGCGCCAGCAGCTGGGGACTAGCGGGGTACACCGGGGAGCTGTTTTTT
TRBJ2-1	many	17	TRBV7-8	TRBD2	CASSLLGRAGGPSEQFF	TGTGCCAGCAGCTTATTGGGGCGCGCGGGAGGGCCTAGTGAGCAGTTCTTC
TRBJ1-1	many	13	TRBV20-1	TRBD1	CSATGTGNTEAFF	TGCAGTGCTACCGGGACAGGGAACACTGAAGCTTTCTTT
TRBJ2-1	many	15	TRBV28	TRBD1	CASSPTGTGVNEQFF	TGTGCCAGCAGTCCGACCGGGACAGGGGTCAATGAGCAGTTCTTC
TRBJ2-2	many	16	TRBV30	TRBD2	CAWSVLGGSRTGELFF	TGTGCCTGGAGTGTACTGGGGGGGAGTAGGACCGGGGAGCTGTTTTTT
TRBJ1-6	.	14	TRBV20-1	TRBD1	CSASRQGSNSPLHF	TGCAGTGCTAGCCGACAGGGCAGCAATTCACCCCTCCACTTT
TRBJ2-2	few	15	TRBV7-3	TRBD1	CASSSTTGDTGELFF	TGTGCCAGCAGCTCGACCACAGGGGACACCGGGGAGCTGTTTTTT
TRBJ2-5	many	13	TRBV4-1	.	CASSQDFSETQYF	TGCGCCAGCAGCCAAGATTTTTCCGAGACCCAGTACTTC
TRBJ1-2	.	15	TRBV4-1	.	CASSHDRDGDYGYTF	TGCGCCAGCAGCCATGACCGGGACGGAGACTATGGCTACACCTTC
TRBJ2-2	.	16	TRBV5-1	TRBD2	CASSLVAGDFTGELFF	TGCGCCAGCAGCTTGGTCGCGGGAGACTTCACCGGGGAGCTGTTTTTT
TRBJ2-1	.	16	TRBV7-9	.	CASSPSGLIAYNEQFF	TGTGCCAGCAGCCCCTCGGGCCTCATAGCCTACAATGAGCAGTTCTTC
TRBJ1-2	.	15	TRBV5-6	.	CASSPYKTANYGYTF	TGTGCCAGCAGCCCCTATAAGACGGCTAACTATGGCTACACCTTC